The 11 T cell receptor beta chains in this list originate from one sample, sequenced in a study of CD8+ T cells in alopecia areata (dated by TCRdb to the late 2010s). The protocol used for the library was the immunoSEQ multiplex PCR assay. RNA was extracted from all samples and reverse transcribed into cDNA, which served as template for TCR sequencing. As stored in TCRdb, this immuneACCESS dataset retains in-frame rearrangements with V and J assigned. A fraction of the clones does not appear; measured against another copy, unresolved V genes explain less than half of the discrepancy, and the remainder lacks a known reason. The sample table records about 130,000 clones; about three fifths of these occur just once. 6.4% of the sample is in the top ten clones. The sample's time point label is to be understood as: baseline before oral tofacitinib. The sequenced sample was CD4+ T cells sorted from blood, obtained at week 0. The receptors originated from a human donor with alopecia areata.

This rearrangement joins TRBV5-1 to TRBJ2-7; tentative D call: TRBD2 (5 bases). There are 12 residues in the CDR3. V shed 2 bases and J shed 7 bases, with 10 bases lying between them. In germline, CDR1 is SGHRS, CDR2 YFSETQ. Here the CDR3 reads CASSFRDGEQYF. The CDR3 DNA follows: TGCGCCAGCAGCTTCCGGGATGGGGAGCAGTACTTC.

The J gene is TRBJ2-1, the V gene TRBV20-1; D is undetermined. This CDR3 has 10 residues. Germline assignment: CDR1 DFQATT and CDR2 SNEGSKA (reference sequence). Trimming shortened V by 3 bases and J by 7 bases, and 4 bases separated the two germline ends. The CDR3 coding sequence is TGCAGTGCTAGCCTGAATGAGCAGTTCTTC. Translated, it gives CSASLNEQFF.

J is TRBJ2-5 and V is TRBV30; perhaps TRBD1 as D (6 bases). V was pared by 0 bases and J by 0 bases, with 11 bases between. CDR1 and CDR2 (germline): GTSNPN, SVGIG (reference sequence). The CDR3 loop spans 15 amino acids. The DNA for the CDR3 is TGTGCCTGGAGTGTACAAACAGGGTACCAAGAGACCCAGTACTTC. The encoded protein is CAWSVQTGYQETQYF.

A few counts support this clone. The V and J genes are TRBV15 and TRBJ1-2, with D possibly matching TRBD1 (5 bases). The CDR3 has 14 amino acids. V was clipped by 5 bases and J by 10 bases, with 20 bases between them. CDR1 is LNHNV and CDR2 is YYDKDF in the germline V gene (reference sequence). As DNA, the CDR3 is TGTGCCACCAGCCCAGATCCCGGGACGCCCTCCTACACCTTC. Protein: CATSPDPGTPSYTF.

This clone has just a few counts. The CDR3 sequence: CASRTGTGASPLHF. The CDR3 DNA follows: TGTGCCAGCAGAACCGGGACAGGGGCCTCACCCCTCCACTTT. The genes are TRBV11-2 and TRBJ1-6; 10 bases are a match to TRBD1. Germline assignment: CDR1 SGHAT and CDR2 FQNNGV. The CDR3 has 14 residues. With V trimmed by 6 bases and J by 10 bases, 6 bases remained unmatched.

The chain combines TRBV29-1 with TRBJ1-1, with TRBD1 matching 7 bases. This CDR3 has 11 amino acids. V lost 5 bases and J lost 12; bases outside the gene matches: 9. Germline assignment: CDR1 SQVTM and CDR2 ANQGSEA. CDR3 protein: CSVSDRERPFF. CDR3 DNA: TGCAGCGTTTCCGACAGGGAGAGGCCTTTCTTT. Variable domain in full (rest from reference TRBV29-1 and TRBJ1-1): SAVISQKPSRDICQRGTSLTIQCQVDSQVTMMFWYRQQPGQSLTLIATANQGSEATYESGFVIDKFPISRPNLTFSTLTVSNMSPEDSSIYLCSVSDRERPFFGQGTRLTVV.

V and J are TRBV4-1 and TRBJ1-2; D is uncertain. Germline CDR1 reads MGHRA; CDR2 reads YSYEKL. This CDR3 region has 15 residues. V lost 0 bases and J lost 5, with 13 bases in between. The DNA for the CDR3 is TGCGCCAGCAGCCAAGACCGAGCCACGGGGTATGGCTACACCTTC. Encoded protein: CASSQDRATGYGYTF.

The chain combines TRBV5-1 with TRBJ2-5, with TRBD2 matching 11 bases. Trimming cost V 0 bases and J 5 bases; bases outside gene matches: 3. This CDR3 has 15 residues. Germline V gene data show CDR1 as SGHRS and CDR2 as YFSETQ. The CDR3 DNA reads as TGCGCCAGCAGCTTGGCCACTAGCGGGGGTGAGACCCAGTACTTC. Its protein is CASSLATSGGETQYF.

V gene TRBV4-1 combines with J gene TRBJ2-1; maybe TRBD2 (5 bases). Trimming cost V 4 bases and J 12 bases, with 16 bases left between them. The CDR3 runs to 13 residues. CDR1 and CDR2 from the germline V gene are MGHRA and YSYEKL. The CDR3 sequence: CASSPSTFWGQFF. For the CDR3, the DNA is TGCGCCAGCAGCCCTAGCACCTTTTGGGGGCAGTTCTTC.

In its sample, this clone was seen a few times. The CDR3 here is CAWSEQGLPGNTIYF. The CDR3 bases are TGTGCCTGGAGTGAACAGGGTCTCCCTGGAAACACCATATATTTT. The J gene is TRBJ1-3, the V gene TRBV30; D might be TRBD1 (6 bases). Trimming took 1 base from V and 2 from J, leaving 12 bases between them. Germline lookup yields CDR1 GTSNPN and CDR2 SVGIG (reference sequence). This CDR3 is built from 15 residues.

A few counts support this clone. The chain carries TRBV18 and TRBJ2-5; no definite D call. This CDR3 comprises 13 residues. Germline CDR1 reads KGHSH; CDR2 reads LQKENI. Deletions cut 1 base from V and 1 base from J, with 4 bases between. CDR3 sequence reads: CASSPLPQETQYF. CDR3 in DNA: TGTGCCAGCTCACCACTCCCCCAAGAGACCCAGTACTTC.